This TCR beta chain was identified during a study of T cell repertoires in cytomegalovirus infection. General study findings and limits: Identification of carriers of CMV plus the relevant HLA was performed using cumulative public TCR beta family frequency.

TCRdb reanalysed the reads using MiXCR and keeps one entry per CDR3 protein. The table has over 85,000 distinct CDR3 sequences, 15% to 20% seen once. This clonotype came up many times. The antigen remains undetermined. The V gene end was trimmed by 3 bases and the J gene end by 3 bases; junction bases not matched to a gene: 9. The CDR3 is 15 residues long. Germline V gene sequence: CDR1 SGHRS, CDR2 YFSETQ. The chain links TRBV5-1 to TRBJ2-7; 7 nucleotides line up with TRBD2. The material sequenced was PBMCs. This TCR came from a human donor in good health (CMV status not recorded). Some clones in this sample may be carry-over from other donors' samples. The chain's CDR3 is CASSSSLATDYEQYF. The DNA for the CDR3 is TGCGCCAGCAGCTCGTCACTAGCGACAGACTACGAGCAGTACTTC.